This T cell receptor (beta chain) is from a study of cytomegalovirus exposure and HLA in healthy donors. Data came from immunoSEQ multiplex PCR; TCRdb stores just in-frame clones and leaves some out. This sample has roughly 190,000 clones, with about 83% found just once. Germline loops: CDR1 SGHNT, CDR2 YYREEE (reference sequence). The CDR3 has 11 amino acids. The germline V and J ends were trimmed by 5 bases and 3 bases, with 5 bases remaining between them. The receptor's source is a woman in her late teens or twenties in good health and CMV-seronegative. Specimen: PBMCs. V gene TRBV5-4 combines with J gene TRBJ1-1; D unresolved. Here the CDR3 DNA reads TGTGCCAGCAGACTCGACACTGAAGCTTTCTTT. It codes for CASRLDTEAFF.